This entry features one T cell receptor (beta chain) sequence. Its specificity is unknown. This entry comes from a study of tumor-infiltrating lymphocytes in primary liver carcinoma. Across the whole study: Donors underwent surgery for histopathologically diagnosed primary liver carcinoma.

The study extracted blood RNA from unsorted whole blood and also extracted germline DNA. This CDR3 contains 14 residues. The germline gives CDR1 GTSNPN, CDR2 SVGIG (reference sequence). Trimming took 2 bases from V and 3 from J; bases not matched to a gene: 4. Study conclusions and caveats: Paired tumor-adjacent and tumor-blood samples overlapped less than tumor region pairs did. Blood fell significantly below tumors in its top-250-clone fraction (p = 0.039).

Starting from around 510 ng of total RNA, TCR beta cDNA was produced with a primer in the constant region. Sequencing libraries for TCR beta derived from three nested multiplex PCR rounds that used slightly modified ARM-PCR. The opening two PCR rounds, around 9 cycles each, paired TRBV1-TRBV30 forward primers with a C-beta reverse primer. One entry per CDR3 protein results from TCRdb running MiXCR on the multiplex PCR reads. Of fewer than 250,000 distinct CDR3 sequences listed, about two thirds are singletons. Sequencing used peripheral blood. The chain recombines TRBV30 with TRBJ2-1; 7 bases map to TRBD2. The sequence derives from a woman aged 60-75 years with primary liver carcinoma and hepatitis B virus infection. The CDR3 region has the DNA TGTGCCTGGAGTAAGACGGGGGGCTACAATGAGCAGTTCTTC. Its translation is CAWSKTGGYNEQFF.